Given below is one T cell receptor beta chain in context. Its antigen is not known. These data come from a study of Tregs in tolerant kidney transplant recipients. Study-wide findings and caveats: No direct test of biological reproducibility was done here.

The CDR3 is 13 amino acids. In germline, CDR1 is MGHRA, CDR2 YSYEKL. The V gene lost 0 bases and the J gene lost 6 bases, with 7 bases spanning the gap. Produced via immunoSEQ multiplex PCR; TCRdb's table is partial and in-frame only. The sample has hundreds of thousands of clones; more than 65% are singletons. CD4+CD25+CD127- Tregs, CD4+CD25- non-Tregs, CD4 and CD8 cells were sorted. The clonotype comes from a human donor in good health. The chain employs TRBV4-1 and TRBJ2-3, with D unresolved. Sequencing input: CD4+ T cells from blood. CDR3 nucleotides: TGCGCCAGCAGCCAAGATAGCAGGGATACGCAGTATTTT. Translation: CASSQDSRDTQYF.